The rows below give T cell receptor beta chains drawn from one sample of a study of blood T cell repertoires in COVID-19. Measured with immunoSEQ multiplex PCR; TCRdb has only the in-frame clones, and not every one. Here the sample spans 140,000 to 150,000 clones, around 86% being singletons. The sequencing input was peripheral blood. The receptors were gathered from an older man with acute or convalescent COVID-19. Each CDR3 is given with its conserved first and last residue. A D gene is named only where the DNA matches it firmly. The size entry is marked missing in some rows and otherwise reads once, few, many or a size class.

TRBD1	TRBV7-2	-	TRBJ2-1	CASSIPAGGLFF
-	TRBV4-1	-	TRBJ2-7	CASSQRSGLGPYEQYF
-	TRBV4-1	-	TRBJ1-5	CASSAEGAQPQHF
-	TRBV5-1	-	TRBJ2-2	CASSLGHPATGELFF
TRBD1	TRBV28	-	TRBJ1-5	CASLARDRLNQPQHF
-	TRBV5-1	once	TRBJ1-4	CASSLSNRPNEKLFF
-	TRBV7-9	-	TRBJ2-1	CASSLGAYEQFF
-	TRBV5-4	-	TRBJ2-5	CASSLVSGISQETQYF
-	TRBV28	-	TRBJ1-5	CASSLSVGGIQPQHF
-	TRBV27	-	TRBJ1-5	CASSSLQGGNQPQHF
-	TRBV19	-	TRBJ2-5	CASSPTTGGQETQYF
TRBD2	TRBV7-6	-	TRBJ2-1	CASSLALAGVNEQFF
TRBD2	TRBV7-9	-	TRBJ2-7	CASSYGGDHNEQYF
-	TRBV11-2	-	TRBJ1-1	CASSVQENTEAFF
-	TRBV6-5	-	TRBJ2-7	CASSKERDLGEQYF
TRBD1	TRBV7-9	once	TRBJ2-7	CASSSLGDREEQYF
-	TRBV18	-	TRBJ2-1	CASSEGQPTKQFF
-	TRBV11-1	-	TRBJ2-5	CASSSPGPLKTQYF
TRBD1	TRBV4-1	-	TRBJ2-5	CASSQEKQGTWQETQYF
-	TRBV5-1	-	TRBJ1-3	CASSTQLTGSGNTIYF
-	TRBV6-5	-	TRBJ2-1	CASSTGYNEQFF
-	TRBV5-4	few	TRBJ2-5	CASSPGGSQETQYF
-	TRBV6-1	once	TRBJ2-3	CASSEATYRADTQYF
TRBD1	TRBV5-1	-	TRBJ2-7	CASSESGGWEQYF